These T cell receptor beta chains were read from a single sample in a study of OX40 agonist ivuxolimab in advanced cancers. Some clones are missing from TCRdb's copy, which holds only in-frame ones; the method was immunoSEQ multiplex PCR. The table lists tens of thousands of clones, about 90% of them singletons. Specimen: CD4+ or CD8+ T cells sorted from blood, collected in a trial of the OX40 agonist ivuxolimab. These receptors came from an adult with an advanced solid tumor such as melanoma, head and neck, liver or kidney cancer. The CDR3 runs from the conserved cysteine through the conserved F or W. The order of the fields is CDR3 length, J gene, V gene, clone size, CDR3 protein. Expanded clones are given a class, and other clones once, few, many or no size at all.

length: 14
J: TRBJ2-7
V: TRBV7-6
size: .
CDR3: CASSPRGGNHEQYF

length: 15
J: TRBJ1-1
V: TRBV7-3
size: .
CDR3: CASSPGWEFSTEAFF

length: 15
J: TRBJ2-5
V: TRBV9
size: .
CDR3: CASTVGTIPQETQYF

length: 13
J: TRBJ1-3
V: TRBV29-1
size: .
CDR3: CSVGGGLGNTIYF

length: 13
J: TRBJ2-7
V: TRBV27
size: .
CDR3: CASSLQSSYEQYF

length: 16
J: TRBJ2-5
V: TRBV2
size: .
CDR3: CARGLAGVGMEETQYF

length: 13
J: TRBJ2-1
V: TRBV9
size: once
CDR3: CASSTSRYNEQFF

length: 13
J: TRBJ2-1
V: TRBV28
size: .
CDR3: CASSLGGLGMPFF

length: 16
J: TRBJ2-5
V: TRBV9
size: .
CDR3: CASSNNKREGGETQYF

length: 14
J: TRBJ2-1
V: TRBV29-1
size: .
CDR3: CSVVGTGGWDEQFF